The clone carrying this T cell receptor (beta chain) has ten or more counts. The antigen is undetermined. During its preparation, the TCRbeta library received unique molecular identifiers. One entry per CDR3 protein, called by TCRdb with MiXCR from the PCR reads. This sample carries 600,000 to 800,000 distinct CDR3 sequences, around 13% of them seen once, and the ten largest clones take around 0.8%. These data originate in a study of T-cell reconstitution after alpha-beta-depleted transplantation in children. Study-wide results and caveats: Elevated TCRbeta diversity at day 60 was traced, in some patients, to surviving recipient T cells and thymic progenitors. Approximately two months post-transplant, alpha-beta T cells reportedly originated from several hundred expanded graft clones. From newly produced T cells came most of the T-cell counts and diversity one year after transplant.

Sequencing was performed on PBMCs, taken before TCRalphabeta/CD19-depleted stem cell transplant. The TCR was taken from a girl aged 2 to 9 with congenital amegakaryocytic thrombocytopenia, due to receive a stem cell transplant.

CDR3 DNA: TGTGCCAGCAGTTTATTAGGCGAGCCCGACTATGGCTACACCTTC. Its protein is CASSLLGEPDYGYTF. The chain carries TRBV27 and TRBJ1-2; no reliable D call. CDR1 and CDR2 from the germline V gene are MNHEY and SMNVEV (reference sequence). The length of the CDR3 is 15 residues. Trimming stripped 1 base from V and 3 bases from J, with 12 bases between.